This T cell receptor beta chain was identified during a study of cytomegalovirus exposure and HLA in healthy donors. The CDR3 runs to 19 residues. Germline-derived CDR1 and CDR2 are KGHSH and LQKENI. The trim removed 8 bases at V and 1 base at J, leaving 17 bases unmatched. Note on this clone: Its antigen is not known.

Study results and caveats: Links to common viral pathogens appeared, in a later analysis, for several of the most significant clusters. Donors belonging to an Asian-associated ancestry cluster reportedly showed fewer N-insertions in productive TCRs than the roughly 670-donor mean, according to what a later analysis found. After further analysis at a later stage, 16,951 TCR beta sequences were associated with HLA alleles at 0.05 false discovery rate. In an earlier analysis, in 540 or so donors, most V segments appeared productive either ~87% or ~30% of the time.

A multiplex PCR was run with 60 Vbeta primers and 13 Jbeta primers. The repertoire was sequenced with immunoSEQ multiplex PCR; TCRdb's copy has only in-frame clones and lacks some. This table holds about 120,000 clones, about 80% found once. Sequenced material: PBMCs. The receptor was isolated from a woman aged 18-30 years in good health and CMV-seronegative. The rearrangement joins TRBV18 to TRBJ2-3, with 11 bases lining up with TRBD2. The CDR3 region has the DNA TGTGCCAGCCGACGACAGAATACTTTGACTAGCGGGGGCACAGATACGCAGTATTTT. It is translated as CASRRQNTLTSGGTDTQYF.